The clone carrying this T cell receptor beta chain was picked up a small number of times. The data belong to a study of T-cell reconstitution after alpha-beta-depleted transplantation in children. From germline, CDR1 is DFQATT and CDR2 SNEGSKA (reference sequence). This CDR3 has 14 amino acids. V lost 5 bases and J lost 5, with 15 bases in between. Unique molecular identifiers tagged the TCRbeta library. TCRdb re-called the PCR reads through MiXCR, storing one row per CDR3 protein. Among about 540,000 distinct CDR3 sequences listed, approximately 20% were seen once. The sequence was obtained from a human donor who donated a stem cell graft to a child with acute lymphoblastic leukemia. The sequenced sample was PBMCs from the stem cell graft donor, obtained from the stem cell graft. The V gene is TRBV20-1, the J gene TRBJ2-2; D remains ambiguous. The CDR3 reads CSARGSPRTGELFF. CDR3 DNA sequence: TGCAGTGCTCGAGGATCGCCCCGAACCGGGGAGCTGTTTTTT.